Following are 19 T cell receptor beta chains from one sample sequenced in a study of T cells in Graves' hyperthyroidism and ophthalmopathy. Amplified regions were TCR beta CDR3 sequences from RNA transcripts. An initial round of RT-PCR targeting the TCR CDR3 relied on the HTBI primer set. In TCRdb, the multiplex PCR reads were re-called with MiXCR into one record per CDR3 protein. The sample holds roughly 550,000 distinct CDR3 sequences, around 16% seen once. The sample taken for sequencing was blood. These TCRs come from a woman in her twenties or thirties with Graves' ophthalmopathy.

This clonotype was seen repeatedly, ten times or more. The V and J genes are TRBV7-2 and TRBJ2-3; D is undetermined. CDR3 length: 13 residues. Per the germline V gene, CDR1 is SGHTA and CDR2 is FQGNSA. V was shortened by 6 bases and J by 4 bases, with 11 bases between the two germline ends. The CDR3 loop reads CASSYLKADTQYF. Written as DNA, the CDR3 is TGTGCCAGCAGTTACCTTAAGGCAGATACGCAGTATTTT.

This clonotype was recorded many times. This chain's CDR3 is CASSVTGQGAYEQYF. The CDR3 coding sequence is TGTGCCAGCAGTGTCACGGGACAGGGGGCCTACGAGCAGTACTTC. The rearrangement uses TRBV28 and TRBJ2-7; 11 nucleotides align to TRBD1. V trimming: 5 bases; J trimming: 2 bases; junction bases outside the gene matches: 5. Per the germline V gene, CDR1 is MDHEN and CDR2 is SYDVKM. CDR3 size: 15 residues.

Ten or more counts support this clonotype. The gene calls are TRBV6-2 or TRBV6-3 and TRBJ2-1; D not resolved. Trimming took 0 bases from V and 0 from J, leaving 9 bases between them. Germline lookup yields CDR1 MNHEY and CDR2 SVGEGT. The CDR3 spans 16 residues. CDR3 sequence (DNA): TGTGCCAGCAGTTACTCGGACCAATCCTCCTACAATGAGCAGTTCTTC. Its translation: CASSYSDQSSYNEQFF.

The chain links TRBV20-1 to TRBJ2-1; 11 bases are shared with TRBD2. This CDR3 contains 15 residues. Unmatched junction bases numbered 7, after V lost 3 bases and J lost 6 bases. The germline V gene has CDR1 DFQATT and CDR2 SNEGSKA (reference sequence). CDR3 residues: CSASILAGGLNEQFF. As DNA, the CDR3 is TGCAGTGCTAGCATCCTAGCGGGAGGACTCAATGAGCAGTTCTTC.

This clonotype has at least ten counts. CDR3 bases: TGTGCCAGCAGTCCCGTTTCTAATTCACCCCTCCACTTT. This gives the protein CASSPVSNSPLHF. V is TRBV12-3 or TRBV12-4 and J is TRBJ1-6; no reliable D call. V was pared by 5 bases and J by 6 bases, with 8 bases between. The CDR3 loop spans 13 amino acids.

The chain links TRBV4-3 to TRBJ2-1; 11 bases are a match to TRBD2. The germline CDR1 and CDR2 sequences are LGHNA and YSLEER. Trimming cost V 5 bases and J 6 bases; bases outside gene matches: 6. The CDR3 spans 15 residues. CDR3 DNA sequence: TGCGCCAGCAGCGTTAGCGGGAGGGCGCGCAATGAGCAGTTCTTC. Amino acid sequence: CASSVSGRARNEQFF.

This clonotype was counted only a few times. This chain connects TRBV6-5 to TRBJ2-7; 9 positions match TRBD2. The CDR3 totals 16 residues. Trimming removed 2 bases from V and 6 bases from J; junction bases left unmatched: 11. The V gene's germline CDR1 is MNHEY and CDR2 SVGAGI. In DNA form, the CDR3 reads TGTGCCAGCAGTTACGCGACTAGCGGCACTTCCCCCGAGCAGTACTTC. Translated: CASSYATSGTSPEQYF.

The sample holds a few counts of this clonotype. This chain joins TRBV7-9 and TRBJ2-2; D gene uncertain. Germline CDR1 and CDR2: SEHNR and FQNEAQ (reference sequence). V lost 5 bases and J 6 bases, leaving 7 bases between the germline ends. This CDR3 region has 12 residues. CDR3 protein: CASSREPGELFF. DNA for the CDR3: TGTGCCAGCAGCCGTGAACCCGGGGAGCTGTTTTTT.

This clonotype was detected ten times or more. The chain carries TRBV11-2 and TRBJ2-7, with TRBD2 as a possible D gene (6 bases). The V end was cut by 5 bases, the J end by 3 bases, with 14 bases between. This CDR3 contains 14 residues. CDR1 SGHAT and CDR2 FQNNGV come from the germline V gene. This CDR3 reads CASSPDWEVYEQYF. Here the CDR3 DNA reads TGTGCCAGCAGCCCGGATTGGGAGGTCTACGAGCAGTACTTC.

The sample holds many counts of this clonotype. V is TRBV7-2 and J is TRBJ2-3, with 8 bases that match TRBD2. The CDR3 length is 15 residues. Per the germline V gene, CDR1 is SGHTA and CDR2 is FQGNSA. J gave up 2 bases and V 6 bases, and 7 bases lay outside the gene matches. The CDR3: CASRTRTSTTDTQYF. The DNA of the CDR3 is TGTGCCAGCAGAACTAGGACTAGCACCACAGATACGCAGTATTTT.

Ten or more counts support this clonotype. V and J are TRBV24-1 and TRBJ2-7; 8 bases map to TRBD1. V dropped 4 bases and J dropped 3; count of bases not matched to a gene: 10. The germline V gene encodes CDR1 KGHDR and CDR2 SFDVKD. The CDR3 has 16 residues. The CDR3 DNA reads TGTGCCACCAGTGACGCCCGGACAGGGTTTGGCTACGAGCAGTACTTC. Its translation: CATSDARTGFGYEQYF.

Of note for this clonotype: An end of the junction differs from the germline gene, which may be a read error. The chain recombines TRBV7-7 with TRBJ2-6; D may be TRBD2 (5 bases). Germline V gene data show CDR1 as SSHAT and CDR2 as FNYEAQ (reference sequence). The CDR3 covers 19 residues. CDR3 in DNA: TGTGCTAGCAGCCCATCTCCTTGGTCAAAGAGGGATGGGGCCAACGTCCTGACTTTC. It yields the protein CASSPSPWSKRDGANVLTF.

CDR3 amino acids: CASSSLIAVSGVNYGYTF. CDR3 DNA sequence: TGTGCCAGCAGTTCCCTCATTGCCGTATCGGGGGTGAACTATGGCTACACCTTC. V gene TRBV28 combines with J gene TRBJ1-2, with D possibly being TRBD1 (5 bases). The CDR3 has 18 amino acids. The germline V gene encodes CDR1 MDHEN and CDR2 SYDVKM. Trimming took 4 bases from V and 2 from J, leaving 23 bases between them.

This clonotype was detected only a few times. The rearrangement links TRBV6-1 to TRBJ1-5, with D hard to call. The germline V gene has CDR1 MNHNS and CDR2 SASEGT. The CDR3 consists of 15 residues. V was trimmed by 2 bases and J by 6 bases, leaving 14 bases between them. In DNA form, the CDR3 reads TGTGCCAGCAGTGAATTGGCAGGCCCAATTCAGCCCCAGCATTTT. The encoded protein is CASSELAGPIQPQHF.

The chain is built from TRBV10-3 and TRBJ1-2, with 7 bases aligning to TRBD1. The V and J ends lost 5 bases and 3 bases, in that order; junction bases with no gene match: 6. From germline, CDR1 is ENHRY and CDR2 SYGVKD. The CDR3 is made up of 14 amino acids. The CDR3 here is CAISTTGDHYGYTF. CDR3 bases: TGTGCCATCAGTACAACAGGGGACCACTATGGCTACACCTTC.

This clonotype has a count of ten or more. The rearrangement links TRBV28 to TRBJ2-1; D might be TRBD1 (6 bases). The germline V and J ends were trimmed by 3 bases and 8 bases, with 11 bases remaining between them. This CDR3 is built from 13 residues. Germline V gene sequence: CDR1 MDHEN, CDR2 SYDVKM. In DNA form, the CDR3 reads TGTGCCAGCAGTTTCCCACAGGGATATGAGCAGTTCTTC. The encoded protein is CASSFPQGYEQFF.

There are many counts of this clonotype. The chain joins TRBV7-2 to TRBJ2-6, with D hard to call. The germline V gene has CDR1 SGHTA and CDR2 FQGNSA. Trimming took 5 bases from V and 1 from J, leaving 6 bases between them. The CDR3 extends over 14 amino acids. The CDR3 loop is CASSLDSGANVLTF. The DNA of the CDR3 is TGTGCCAGCAGCCTTGATTCTGGGGCCAACGTCCTGACTTTC. Looking up the rest from reference TRBV7-2 and TRBJ2-6 gives the full variable domain: GAGVSQSPSNKVTEKGKDVELRCDPISGHTALYWYRQSLGQGLEFLIYFQGNSAPDKSGLPSDRFSAERTGGSVSTLTIQRTQQEDSAVYLCASSLDSGANVLTFGAGSRLTVL.

In the case of this clonotype: This may come from a read error, since a much larger clone is one base off. The conserved final phenylalanine or tryptophan is absent from the CDR3, which likely points to a read error. The rearrangement links TRBV18 to TRBJ2-1, with 10 bases fitting TRBD2. V shed 3 bases, J shed 6 bases, and the junction held 5 bases outside the gene matches. The CDR3 is 15 amino acids. Germline V gene data show CDR1 as KGHSH and CDR2 as LQKENI. CDR3 in DNA: TGTGCCAGCTCACCCAAGCGGGAGGGGTCCAATGAGCAGTTCCTC. Translation: CASSPKREGSNEQFL.

This clonotype was detected only a few times. This rearrangement joins TRBV6-5 to TRBJ2-6; D tentatively fits TRBD1 or TRBD2 (5 bases each). The germline V and J ends were trimmed by 2 bases and 0 bases, with 11 bases remaining between them. Germline V gene data show CDR1 as MNHEY and CDR2 as SVGAGI. This CDR3 region has 17 residues. CDR3 bases: TGTGCCAGCAGTTACGGGACGGATTACTCTGGGGCCAACGTCCTGACTTTC. Amino acid sequence: CASSYGTDYSGANVLTF.